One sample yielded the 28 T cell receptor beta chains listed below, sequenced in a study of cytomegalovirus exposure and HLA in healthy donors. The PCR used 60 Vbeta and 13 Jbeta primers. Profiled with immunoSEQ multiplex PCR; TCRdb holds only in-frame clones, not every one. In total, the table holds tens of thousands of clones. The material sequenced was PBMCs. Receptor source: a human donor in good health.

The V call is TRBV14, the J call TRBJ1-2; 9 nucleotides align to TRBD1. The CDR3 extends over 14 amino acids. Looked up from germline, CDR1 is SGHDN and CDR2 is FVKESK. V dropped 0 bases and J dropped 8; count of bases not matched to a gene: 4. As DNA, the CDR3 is TGTGCCAGCAGCCAAGATTGGGACAGGGCGGGCTACACCTTC. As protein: CASSQDWDRAGYTF.

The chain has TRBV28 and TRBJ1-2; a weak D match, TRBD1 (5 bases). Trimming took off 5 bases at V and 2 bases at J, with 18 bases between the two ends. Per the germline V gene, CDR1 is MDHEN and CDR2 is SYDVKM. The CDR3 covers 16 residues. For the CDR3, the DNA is TGTGCCAGCAGTCCTCCAGGGAGGGTGGGGAACTATGGCTACACCTTC. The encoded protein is CASSPPGRVGNYGYTF.

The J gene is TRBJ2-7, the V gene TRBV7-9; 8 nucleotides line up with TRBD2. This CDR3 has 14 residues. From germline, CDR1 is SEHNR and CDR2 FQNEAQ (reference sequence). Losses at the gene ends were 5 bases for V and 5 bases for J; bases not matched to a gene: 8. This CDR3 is CASSPRREGNEQYF. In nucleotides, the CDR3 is TGTGCCAGCAGCCCCCGCCGGGAGGGGAACGAGCAGTACTTC.

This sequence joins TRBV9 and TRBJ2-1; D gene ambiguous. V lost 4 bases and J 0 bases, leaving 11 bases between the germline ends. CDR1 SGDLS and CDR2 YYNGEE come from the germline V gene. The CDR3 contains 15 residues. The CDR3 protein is CASSRTDSSYNEQFF. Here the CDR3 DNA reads TGTGCCAGCAGCCGTACAGATAGCTCCTACAATGAGCAGTTCTTC.

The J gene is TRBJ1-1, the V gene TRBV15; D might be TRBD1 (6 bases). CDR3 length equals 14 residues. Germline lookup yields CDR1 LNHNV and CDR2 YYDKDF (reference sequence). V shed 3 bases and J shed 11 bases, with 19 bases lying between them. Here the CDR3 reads CATSSPRGVPRAFF. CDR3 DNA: TGTGCCACCAGCAGTCCCAGGGGCGTCCCGCGGGCTTTCTTT.

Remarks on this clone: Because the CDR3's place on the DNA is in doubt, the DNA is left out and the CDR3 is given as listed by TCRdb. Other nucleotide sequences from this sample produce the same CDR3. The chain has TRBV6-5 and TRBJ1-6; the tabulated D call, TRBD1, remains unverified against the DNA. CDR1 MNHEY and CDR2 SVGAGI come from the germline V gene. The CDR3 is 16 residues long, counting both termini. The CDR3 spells CASSSAAWGQGSPLHF.

The CDR3 DNA sequence: TGTGCCAGCTCAGAGGGACTAGCGGGAGTAGATACGCAGTATTTT. Translated: CASSEGLAGVDTQYF. The V gene is TRBV18, the J gene TRBJ2-3, with 14 bases lining up with TRBD2. After removal of 5 bases from V and 5 bases from J, the junction contained 3 bases not matched to a gene. CDR1 is KGHSH and CDR2 is LQKENI in the germline V gene. The CDR3 has 15 residues.

CDR3 bases: TGCGCCAGCGGGACAGGGGGAAGGGGCACAGATACGCAGTATTTT. Amino acid sequence: CASGTGGRGTDTQYF. This sequence joins TRBV5-1 and TRBJ2-3; TRBD1 matches 11 bases. The CDR3 extends over 15 amino acids. V lost 7 bases and J lost 1; bases outside the gene matches: 5. Germline V gene data show CDR1 as SGHRS and CDR2 as YFSETQ. Supplemented by reference TRBV5-1 and TRBJ2-3, the full variable domain reads KAGVTQTPRYLIKTRGQQVTLSCSPISGHRSVSWYQQTPGQGLQFLFEYFSETQRNKGNFPGRFSGRQFSNSRSEMNVSTLELGDSALYLCASGTGGRGTDTQYFGPGTRLTVL.

The CDR3 region has the DNA TGTGCCAGCAGTGAAGTATCCAATCAGCCCCAGCATTTT. Protein: CASSEVSNQPQHF. The V and J genes are TRBV6-1 and TRBJ1-5; D not resolved. Germline V lookup: CDR1 MNHNS, CDR2 SASEGT. CDR3 length: 13 amino acids. Trimming removed 1 base from V and 3 bases from J, with 4 bases in between.

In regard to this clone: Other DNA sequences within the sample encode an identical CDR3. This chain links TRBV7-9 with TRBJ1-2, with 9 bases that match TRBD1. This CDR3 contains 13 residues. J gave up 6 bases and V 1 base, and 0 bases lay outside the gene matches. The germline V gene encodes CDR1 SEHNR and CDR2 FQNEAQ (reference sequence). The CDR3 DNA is TGTGCCAGCAGCTTAGGACAGGGGGATGGCTACACCTTC. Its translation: CASSLGQGDGYTF.

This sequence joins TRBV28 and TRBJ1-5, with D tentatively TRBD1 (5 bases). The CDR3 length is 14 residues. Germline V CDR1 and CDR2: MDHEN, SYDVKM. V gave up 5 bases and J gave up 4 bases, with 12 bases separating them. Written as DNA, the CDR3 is TGTGCCAGCAGTAACCTAGGGGCTAATCAGCCCCAGCATTTT. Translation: CASSNLGANQPQHF. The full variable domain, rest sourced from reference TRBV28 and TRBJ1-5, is DVKVTQSSRYLVKRTGEKVFLECVQDMDHENMFWYRQDPGLGLRLIYFSYDVKMKEKGDIPEGYSVSREKKERFSLILESASTNQTSMYLCASSNLGANQPQHFGDGTRLSIL.

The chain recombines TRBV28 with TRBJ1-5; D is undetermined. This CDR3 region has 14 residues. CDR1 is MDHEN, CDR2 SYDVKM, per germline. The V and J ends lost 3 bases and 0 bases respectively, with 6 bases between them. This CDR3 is CASSLVSSNQPQHF. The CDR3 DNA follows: TGTGCCAGCAGTTTGGTCAGTAGCAATCAGCCCCAGCATTTT.

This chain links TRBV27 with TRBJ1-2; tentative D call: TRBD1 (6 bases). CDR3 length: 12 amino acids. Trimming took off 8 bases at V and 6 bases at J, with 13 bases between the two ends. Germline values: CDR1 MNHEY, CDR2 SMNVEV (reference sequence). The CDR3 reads CASSDSSNGYTF. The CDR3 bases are TGTGCCAGCTCGGACAGCTCTAATGGCTACACCTTC.

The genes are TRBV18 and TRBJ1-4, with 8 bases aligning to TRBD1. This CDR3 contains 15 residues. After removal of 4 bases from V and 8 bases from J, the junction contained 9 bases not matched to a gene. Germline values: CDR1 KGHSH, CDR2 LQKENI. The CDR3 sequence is CASSRSKTGVEKLFF. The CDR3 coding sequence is TGTGCCAGCTCACGATCGAAGACAGGGGTAGAAAAACTGTTTTTT.

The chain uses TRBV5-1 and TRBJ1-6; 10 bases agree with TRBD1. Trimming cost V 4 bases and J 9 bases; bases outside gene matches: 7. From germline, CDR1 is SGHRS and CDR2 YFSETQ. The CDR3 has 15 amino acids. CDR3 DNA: TGCGCCAGCAGCGGCCCGGACAGGGGGACTTCACCCCTCCACTTT. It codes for CASSGPDRGTSPLHF.

The CDR3 loop reads CATSGQMDKNQETQYF. CDR3 bases: TGTGCCACCAGCGGACAGATGGACAAGAACCAAGAGACCCAGTACTTC. The chain carries TRBV15 and TRBJ2-5; D may be TRBD1 (6 bases). This CDR3 spans 16 amino acids. V lost 5 bases and J 0 bases, leaving 16 bases between the germline ends. Germline CDR1 and CDR2: LNHNV and YYDKDF (reference sequence).

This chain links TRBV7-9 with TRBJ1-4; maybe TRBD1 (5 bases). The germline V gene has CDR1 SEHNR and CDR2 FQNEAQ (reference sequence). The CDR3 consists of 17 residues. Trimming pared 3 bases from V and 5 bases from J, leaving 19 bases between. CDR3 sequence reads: CASSFEGSTRGNEKLFF. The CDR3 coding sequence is TGTGCCAGCAGCTTTGAGGGGTCGACGCGGGGGAATGAAAAACTGTTTTTT.

The CDR3 loop is CASKSLGDKETTLHF. The CDR3 DNA reads as TGTGCCAGCAAATCCTTGGGCGACAAGGAAACCACCCTCCACTTT. This chain connects TRBV6-5 to TRBJ1-6; D is undetermined. Germline-derived CDR1 and CDR2 are MNHEY and SVGAGI. The CDR3 length is 15 residues. V lost 7 bases and J lost 14, with 24 bases in between.

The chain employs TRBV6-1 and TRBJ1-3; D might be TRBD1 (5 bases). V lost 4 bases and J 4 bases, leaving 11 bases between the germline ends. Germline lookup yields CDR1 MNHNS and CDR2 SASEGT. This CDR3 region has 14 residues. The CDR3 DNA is TGTGCCAGCAGTGTGGGGGGTATCGGAAACACCATATATTTT. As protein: CASSVGGIGNTIYF.

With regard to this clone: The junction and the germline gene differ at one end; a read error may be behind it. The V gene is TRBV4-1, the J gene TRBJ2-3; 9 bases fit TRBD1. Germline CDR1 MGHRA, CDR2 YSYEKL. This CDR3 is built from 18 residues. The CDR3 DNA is TGCGCCAGCAGCCAAGATGCCACCGGGACAGGGTTGACAGATAAGCAGTATTTT. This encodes CASSQDATGTGLTDKQYF.

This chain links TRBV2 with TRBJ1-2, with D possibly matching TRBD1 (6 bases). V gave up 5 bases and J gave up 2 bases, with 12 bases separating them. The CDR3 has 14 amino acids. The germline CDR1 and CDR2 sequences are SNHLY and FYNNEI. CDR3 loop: CASSYRQANYGYTF. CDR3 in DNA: TGTGCCAGCAGTTATAGACAGGCAAACTATGGCTACACCTTC.

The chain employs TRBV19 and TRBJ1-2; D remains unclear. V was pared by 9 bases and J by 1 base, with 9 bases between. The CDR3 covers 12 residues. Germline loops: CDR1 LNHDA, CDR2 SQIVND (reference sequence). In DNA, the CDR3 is TGTGCCAGCACAACAGTTAACTATGGCTACACCTTC. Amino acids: CASTTVNYGYTF.

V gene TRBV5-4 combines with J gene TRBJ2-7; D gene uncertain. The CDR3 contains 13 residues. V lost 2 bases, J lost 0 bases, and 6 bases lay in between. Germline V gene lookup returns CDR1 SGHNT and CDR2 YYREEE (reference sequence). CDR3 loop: CASSFSPSYEQYF. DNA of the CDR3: TGTGCCAGCAGCTTTTCTCCCTCCTACGAGCAGTACTTC.

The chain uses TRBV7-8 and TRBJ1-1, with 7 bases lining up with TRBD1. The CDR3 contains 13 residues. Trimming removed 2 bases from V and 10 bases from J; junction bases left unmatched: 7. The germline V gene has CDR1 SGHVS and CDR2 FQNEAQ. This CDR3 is CASSLRGGEVAFF. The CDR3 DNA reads TGTGCCAGCAGCTTACGAGGGGGCGAGGTAGCTTTCTTT.

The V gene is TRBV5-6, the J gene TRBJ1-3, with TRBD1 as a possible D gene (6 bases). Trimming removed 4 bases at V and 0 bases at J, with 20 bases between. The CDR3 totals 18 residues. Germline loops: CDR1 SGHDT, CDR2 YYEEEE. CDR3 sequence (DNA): TGTGCCAGCAGCCCGGCTCCGGGACAAGTATTCTCTGGAAACACCATATATTTT. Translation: CASSPAPGQVFSGNTIYF. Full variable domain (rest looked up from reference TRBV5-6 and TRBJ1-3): DAGVTQSPTHLIKTRGQQVTLRCSPKSGHDTVSWYQQALGQGPQFIFQYYEEEERQRGNFPDRFSGHQFPNYSSELNVNALLLGDSALYLCASSPAPGQVFSGNTIYFGEGSWLTVV.

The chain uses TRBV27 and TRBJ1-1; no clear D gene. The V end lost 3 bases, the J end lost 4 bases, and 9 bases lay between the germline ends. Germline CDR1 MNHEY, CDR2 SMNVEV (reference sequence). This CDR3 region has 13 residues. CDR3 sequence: CASSFWEGTEAFF. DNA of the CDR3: TGTGCCAGCAGTTTCTGGGAGGGCACTGAAGCTTTCTTT.

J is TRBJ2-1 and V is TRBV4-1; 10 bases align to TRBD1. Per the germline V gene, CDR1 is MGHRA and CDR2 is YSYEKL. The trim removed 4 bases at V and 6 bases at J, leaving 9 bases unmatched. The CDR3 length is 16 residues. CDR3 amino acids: CASSRSGTGVGNEQFF. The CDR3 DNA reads TGCGCCAGCAGCCGTTCAGGGACAGGGGTGGGCAATGAGCAGTTCTTC.

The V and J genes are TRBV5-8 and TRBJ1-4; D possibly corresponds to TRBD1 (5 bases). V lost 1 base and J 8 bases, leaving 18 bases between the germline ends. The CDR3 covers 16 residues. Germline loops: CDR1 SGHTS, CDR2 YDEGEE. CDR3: CASSLPGGSLGEKLFF. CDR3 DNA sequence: TGTGCCAGCAGCTTGCCGGGGGGGTCCCTTGGCGAAAAACTGTTTTTT. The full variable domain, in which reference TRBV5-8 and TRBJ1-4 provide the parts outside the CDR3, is EAGVTQSPTHLIKTRGQQATLRCSPISGHTSVYWYQQALGLGLQFLLWYDEGEERNRGNFPPRFSGRQFPNYSSELNVNALELEDSALYLCASSLPGGSLGEKLFFGSGTQLSVL.